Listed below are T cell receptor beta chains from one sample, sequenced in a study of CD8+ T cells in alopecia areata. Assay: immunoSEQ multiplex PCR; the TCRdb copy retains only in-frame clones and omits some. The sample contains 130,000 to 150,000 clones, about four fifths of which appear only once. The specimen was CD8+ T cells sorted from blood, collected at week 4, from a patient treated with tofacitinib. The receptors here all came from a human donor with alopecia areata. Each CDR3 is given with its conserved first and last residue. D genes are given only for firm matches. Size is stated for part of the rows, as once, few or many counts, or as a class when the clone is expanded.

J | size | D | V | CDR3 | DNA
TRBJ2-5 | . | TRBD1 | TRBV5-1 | CASSLPGQGSSGETQYF | TGCGCCAGCAGCTTGCCGGGACAGGGGTCTTCCGGAGAGACCCAGTACTTC
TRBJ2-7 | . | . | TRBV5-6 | CASSYRSSYEQYF | TGTGCCAGCAGCTACAGGTCCTCCTACGAGCAGTACTTC
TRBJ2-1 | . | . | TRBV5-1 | CASSLVGYNEQFF | TGCGCCAGCAGCTTGGTGGGGTACAATGAGCAGTTCTTC
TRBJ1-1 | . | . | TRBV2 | CASIRRDGTEAFF | TGTGCCAGCATCCGCAGGGATGGGACTGAAGCTTTCTTT
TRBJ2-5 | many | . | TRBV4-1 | CASSSRDGNNVAQYF | TGCGCCAGCAGCTCCCGGGACGGCAATAATGTGGCCCAGTACTTC
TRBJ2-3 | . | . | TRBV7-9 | CASSLVRGGTDTQYF | TGTGCCAGCAGCTTAGTACGCGGGGGCACAGATACGCAGTATTTT
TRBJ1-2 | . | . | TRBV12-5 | CASAPTANYGYTF | TGTGCTAGTGCCCCGACAGCTAACTATGGCTACACCTTC
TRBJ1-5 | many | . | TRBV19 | CASSPPGPNQPQHF | TGTGCCAGTAGTCCCCCCGGGCCCAATCAGCCCCAGCATTTT
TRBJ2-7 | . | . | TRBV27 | CASSSRTPTLSYEQYF | TGTGCCAGCAGTTCCCGGACGCCTACCCTCTCCTACGAGCAGTACTTC
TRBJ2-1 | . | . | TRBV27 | CASSLAPDNEQFF | TGTGCCAGCAGTTTAGCTCCCGACAATGAGCAGTTCTTC
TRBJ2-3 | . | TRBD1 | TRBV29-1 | CSVEMDRVSTDTQYF | TGCAGCGTTGAGATGGACAGGGTCAGTACAGATACGCAGTATTTT
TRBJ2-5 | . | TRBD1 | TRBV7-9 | CASSAHRGVGETQYF | TGTGCCAGCAGCGCCCACAGGGGTGTTGGGGAGACCCAGTACTTC
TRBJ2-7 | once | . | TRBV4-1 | CASSQVGGNEQYF | TGCGCCAGCAGCCAAGTGGGGGGCAACGAGCAGTACTTC
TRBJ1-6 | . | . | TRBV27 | CASSLIGAPLHF | TGTGCCAGCAGTTTAATAGGAGCACCCCTCCACTTT
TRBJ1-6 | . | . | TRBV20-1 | CSARSNTLHF | TGCAGTGCTAGATCGAACACCCTCCACTTT
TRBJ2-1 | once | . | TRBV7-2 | CASSADTRLFF | TGTGCCAGCAGCGCGGACACCCGCCTGTTCTTC
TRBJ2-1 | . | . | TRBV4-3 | CASSQDRSGAYNEQFF | TGCGCCAGCAGCCAAGATAGGTCCGGCGCCTACAATGAGCAGTTCTTC
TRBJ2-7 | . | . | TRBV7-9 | CASSLGGAQLSEQYF | TGTGCCAGCAGCTTAGGAGGGGCGCAGTTATCCGAGCAGTACTTC
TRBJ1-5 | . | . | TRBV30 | CAWSRDTNQPQHF | TGTGCCTGGAGCCGGGACACTAATCAGCCCCAGCATTTT
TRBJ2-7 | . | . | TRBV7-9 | CASSPPSGAYEQYF | TGTGCCAGCAGCCCCCCGTCTGGTGCCTACGAGCAGTACTTC
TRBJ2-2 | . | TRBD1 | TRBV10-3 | CAIRPDRDYTGELFF | TGTGCCATCAGGCCCGACAGGGATTACACCGGGGAGCTGTTTTTT
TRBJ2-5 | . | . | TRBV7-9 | CASSLARLQETQYF | TGTGCCAGCAGCTTAGCGCGGCTCCAAGAGACCCAGTACTTC
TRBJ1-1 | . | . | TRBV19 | CASIGGVRATEAFF | TGTGCCAGTATCGGTGGGGTAAGGGCAACTGAAGCTTTCTTT
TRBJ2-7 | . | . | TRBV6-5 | CASSYREYYEQYF | TGTGCCAGCAGCTACCGGGAATACTACGAGCAGTACTTC
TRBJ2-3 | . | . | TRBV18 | CASSPPTGDTDTQYF | TGTGCCAGCTCACCACCGACAGGTGACACAGATACGCAGTATTTT
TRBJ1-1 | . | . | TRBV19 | CASSRGITEAFF | TGTGCCAGTAGCAGGGGAATAACTGAAGCTTTCTTT
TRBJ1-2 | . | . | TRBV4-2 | CASSQGVASHYGYTF | TGTGCCAGCAGCCAAGGGGTCGCATCCCACTATGGCTACACCTTC
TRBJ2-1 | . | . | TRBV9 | CASSVGLGIDEQFF | TGTGCCAGCAGCGTAGGGTTAGGGATCGATGAGCAGTTCTTC
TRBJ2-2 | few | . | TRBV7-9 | CASSLAGSGYTGELFF | TGTGCCAGCAGCTTAGCAGGGAGCGGTTACACCGGGGAGCTGTTTTTT
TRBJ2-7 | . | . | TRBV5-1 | CASSLDSFYEQYF | TGCGCCAGCAGCTTGGACTCTTTCTACGAGCAGTACTTC
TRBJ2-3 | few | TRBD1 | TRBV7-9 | CASSSGQYTDTQYF | TGTGCCAGCAGCTCGGGACAGTACACAGATACGCAGTATTTT
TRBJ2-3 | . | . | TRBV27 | CASSLGLSDTQYF | TGTGCCAGCAGTTTAGGACTCTCAGATACGCAGTATTTT
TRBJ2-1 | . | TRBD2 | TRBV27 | CASRERGGGNEQFF | TGTGCCAGTCGAGAGCGGGGGGGAGGCAATGAGCAGTTCTTC
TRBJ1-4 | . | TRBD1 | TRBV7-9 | CASSLAAGQAKLFF | TGTGCCAGCAGCTTAGCTGCAGGACAGGCAAAACTGTTTTTT
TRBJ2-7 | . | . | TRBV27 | CASSLVGYSYEQYF | TGTGCCAGCAGTTTGGTAGGGTATTCCTACGAGCAGTACTTC
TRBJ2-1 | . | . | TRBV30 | CAWSVHGYNEQFF | TGTGCCTGGAGTGTACACGGCTACAATGAGCAGTTCTTC
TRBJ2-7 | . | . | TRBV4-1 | CASSLGAGYEQYF | TGCGCCAGCAGCCTTGGGGCAGGCTACGAGCAGTACTTC